At least ten counts were recorded for the clone carrying this TCR beta chain. Antigen unknown. The time point denotes: newly diagnosed GD, antithyroid drugs for less than 3 months. RNA from PBMCs was the source of the TCR library. This sample was taken from a study of regulatory T cells in long-lasting Graves disease. General study results and limits: Not thyroid tissue but only peripheral blood was studied.

Arm-PCR of CDR3 regions with iRepertoire HTBI primers generated TCR beta libraries. Under the authors' procedure: Samples collectively showed fewer than 80 TRBV and approximately 14 TRBJ segments. Each CDR3 protein is one row after TCRdb ran MiXCR on the multiplex PCR reads. TCRdb, rather than the study authors, made the V and J calls. The profile shows roughly 560,000 distinct CDR3 sequences, around 12% of them singletons. The same sample was also studied in work on T cells in Graves' hyperthyroidism and ophthalmopathy. That study reports: Diagnoses were established using clinical symptoms, serum thyroxine and TRAb, thyroid ultrasound and orbital computed tomography. Within blood appeared most thyroid clonotypes that had expanded above 0.001.

The sequence derives from a woman aged 25 to 45 with Graves disease. Sequencing used peripheral blood mononuclear cells (PBMCs), obtained at new diagnosis, from a patient treated with antithyroid drugs.

The CDR3 spells CASSLASQGGGYTF. DNA for the CDR3: TGTGCCAGCAGCTTAGCGTCGCAGGGGGGTGGCTACACCTTC. The chain has TRBV7-2 and TRBJ1-2; TRBD1 matches 7 bases. V shed 0 bases, J shed 7 bases, and the junction held 5 bases outside the gene matches. The CDR3 loop spans 14 amino acids. Germline CDR1 reads SGHTA; CDR2 reads FQGNSA.